The clone carrying this TCR beta chain was counted once. The CDR3 loop spans 16 amino acids. Deletions cut 1 base from V and 0 bases from J, with 13 bases between. Per the germline V gene, CDR1 is MNHEY and CDR2 is SMNVEV (reference sequence). Patients suffered from locally advanced or metastatic urothelial carcinoma. This specimen comes from a study of PD-L1 blockade in urothelial cancer. On the study more broadly: The authors examined blood 3 weeks (second dose) and 6 weeks after treatment start. T cells numbered a median of around 150,000 in the blood samples.

The repertoire was sequenced with immunoSEQ multiplex PCR; TCRdb's copy has only in-frame clones and lacks some. The sample consists of 85,000 to 130,000 clones, over 80% of them appearing once. This chain joins TRBV27 and TRBJ2-7; perhaps TRBD1 as D (6 bases). The sequenced sample was PBMCs, obtained around atezolizumab (anti-PD-L1) treatment. The sequence came from an elderly woman with urothelial cancer. The CDR3 coding sequence is TGTGCCAGCAGTTTATGGGGGACACCTCGCTCCTACGAGCAGTACTTC. It yields the protein CASSLWGTPRSYEQYF.